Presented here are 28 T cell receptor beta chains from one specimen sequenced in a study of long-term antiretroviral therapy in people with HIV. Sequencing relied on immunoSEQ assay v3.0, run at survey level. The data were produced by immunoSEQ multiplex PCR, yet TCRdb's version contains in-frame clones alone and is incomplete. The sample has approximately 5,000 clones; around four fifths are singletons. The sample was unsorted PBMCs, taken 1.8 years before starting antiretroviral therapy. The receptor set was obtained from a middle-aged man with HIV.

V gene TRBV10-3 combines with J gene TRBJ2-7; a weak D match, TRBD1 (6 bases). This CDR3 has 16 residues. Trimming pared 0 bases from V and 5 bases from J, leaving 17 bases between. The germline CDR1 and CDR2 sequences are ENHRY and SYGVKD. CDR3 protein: CAISESRVTGEDEQYF. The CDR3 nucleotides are TGTGCCATCAGTGAGTCGAGGGTGACAGGAGAGGACGAGCAGTACTTC.

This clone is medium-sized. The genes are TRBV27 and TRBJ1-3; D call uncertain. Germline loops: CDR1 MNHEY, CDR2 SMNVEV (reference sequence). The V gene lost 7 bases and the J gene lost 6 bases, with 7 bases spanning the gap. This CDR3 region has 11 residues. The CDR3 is CASIHENTIYF. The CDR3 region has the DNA TGTGCCAGCATCCACGAAAACACCATATATTTT.

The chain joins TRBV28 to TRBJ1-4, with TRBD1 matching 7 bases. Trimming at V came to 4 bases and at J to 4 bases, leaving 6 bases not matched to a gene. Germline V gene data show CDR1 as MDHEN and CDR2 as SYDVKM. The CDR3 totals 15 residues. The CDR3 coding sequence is TGTGCCAGCAGTTCTCCGACAGGGCGTAATGAAAAACTGTTTTTT. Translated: CASSSPTGRNEKLFF.

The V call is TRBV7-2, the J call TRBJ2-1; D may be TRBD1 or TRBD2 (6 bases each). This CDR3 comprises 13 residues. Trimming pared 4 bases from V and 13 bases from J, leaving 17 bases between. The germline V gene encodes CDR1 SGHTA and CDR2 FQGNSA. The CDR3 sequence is CASSSDRGQKQFF. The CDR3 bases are TGTGCCAGCAGCTCAGACCGGGGGCAGAAACAGTTCTTC.

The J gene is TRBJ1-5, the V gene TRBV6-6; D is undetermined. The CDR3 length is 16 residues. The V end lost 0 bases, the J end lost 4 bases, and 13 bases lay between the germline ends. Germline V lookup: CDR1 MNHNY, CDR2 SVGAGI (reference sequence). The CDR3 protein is CASSYSPDGRNQPQHF. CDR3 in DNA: TGTGCCAGCAGTTACTCGCCCGATGGGAGGAATCAGCCCCAGCATTTT.

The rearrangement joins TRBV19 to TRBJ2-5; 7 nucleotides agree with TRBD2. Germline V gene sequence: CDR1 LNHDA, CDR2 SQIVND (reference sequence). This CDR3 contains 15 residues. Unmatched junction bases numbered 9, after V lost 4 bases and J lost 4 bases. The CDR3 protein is CASSKSGSGGETQYF. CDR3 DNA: TGTGCCAGTAGTAAATCGGGTTCGGGGGGAGAGACCCAGTACTTC.

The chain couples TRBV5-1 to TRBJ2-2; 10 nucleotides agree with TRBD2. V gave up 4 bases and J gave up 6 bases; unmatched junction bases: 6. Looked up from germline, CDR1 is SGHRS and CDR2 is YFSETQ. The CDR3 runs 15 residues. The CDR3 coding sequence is TGCGCCAGCAGCGAAAGCGGGAGGGCCGCCGGGGAGCTGTTTTTT. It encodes CASSESGRAAGELFF.

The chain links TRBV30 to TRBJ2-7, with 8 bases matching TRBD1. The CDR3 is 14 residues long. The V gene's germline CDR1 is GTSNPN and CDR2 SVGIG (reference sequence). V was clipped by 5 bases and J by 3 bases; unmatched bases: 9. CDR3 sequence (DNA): TGTGCCTGGTCTGCGGACAGGGCTCTCTACGAGCAGTACTTC. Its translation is CAWSADRALYEQYF.

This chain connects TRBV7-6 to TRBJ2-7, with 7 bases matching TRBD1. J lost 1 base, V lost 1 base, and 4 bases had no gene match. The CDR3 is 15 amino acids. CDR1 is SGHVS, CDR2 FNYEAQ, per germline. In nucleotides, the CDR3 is TGTGCCAGCAGCTTAGGACAGGGTATGTCCTACGAGCAGTACTTC. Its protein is CASSLGQGMSYEQYF.

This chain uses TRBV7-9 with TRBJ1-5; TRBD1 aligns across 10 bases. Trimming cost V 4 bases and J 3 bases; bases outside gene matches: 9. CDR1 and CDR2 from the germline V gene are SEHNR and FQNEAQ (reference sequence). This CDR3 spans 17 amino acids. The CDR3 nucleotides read TGTGCCAGCAGCTACAGAACGGGACAGGGGCCCAATCAGCCCCAGCATTTT. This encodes CASSYRTGQGPNQPQHF.

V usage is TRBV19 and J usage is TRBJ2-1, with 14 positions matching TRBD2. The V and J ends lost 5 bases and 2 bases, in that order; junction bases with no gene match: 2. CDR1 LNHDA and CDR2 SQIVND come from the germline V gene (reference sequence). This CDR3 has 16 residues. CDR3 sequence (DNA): TGTGCCAGTAGTCAGACTAGCGGGAGGGCCTACAATGAGCAGTTCTTC. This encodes CASSQTSGRAYNEQFF.

CDR3 region: CASSSTGTDLNEKLFF. The CDR3 nucleotides are TGTGCCAGCAGCTCCACCGGGACAGACCTTAATGAAAAACTGTTTTTT. The chain links TRBV7-2 to TRBJ1-4; 7 bases match TRBD1. After removal of 4 bases from V and 4 bases from J, the junction contained 9 bases not matched to a gene. Per germline, CDR1 SGHTA and CDR2 FQGNSA. The CDR3 covers 16 residues.

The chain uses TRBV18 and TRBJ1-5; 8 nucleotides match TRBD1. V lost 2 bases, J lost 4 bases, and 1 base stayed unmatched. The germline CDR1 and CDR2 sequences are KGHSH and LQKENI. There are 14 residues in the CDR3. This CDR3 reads CASSPDRGNQPQHF. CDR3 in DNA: TGTGCCAGCTCACCAGACAGGGGAAATCAGCCCCAGCATTTT. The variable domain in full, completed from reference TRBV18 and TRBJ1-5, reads NAGVMQNPRHLVRRRGQEARLRCSPMKGHSHVYWYRQLPEEGLKFMVYLQKENIIDESGMPKERFSAEFPKEGPSILRIQQVVRGDSAAYFCASSPDRGNQPQHFGDGTRLSIL.

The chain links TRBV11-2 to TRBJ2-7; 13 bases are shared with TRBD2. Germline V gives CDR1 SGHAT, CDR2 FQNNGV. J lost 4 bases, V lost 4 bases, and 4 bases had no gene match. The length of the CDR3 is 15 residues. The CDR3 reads CASSSATSGRYEQYF. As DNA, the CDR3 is TGTGCCAGCAGCTCCGCGACTAGCGGGAGGTACGAGCAGTACTTC. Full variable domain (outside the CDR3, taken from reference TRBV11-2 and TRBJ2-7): EAGVAQSPRYKIIEKRQSVAFWCNPISGHATLYWYQQILGQGPKLLIQFQNNGVVDDSQLPKDRFSAERLKGVDSTLKIQPAKLEDSAVYLCASSSATSGRYEQYFGPGTRLTVT.

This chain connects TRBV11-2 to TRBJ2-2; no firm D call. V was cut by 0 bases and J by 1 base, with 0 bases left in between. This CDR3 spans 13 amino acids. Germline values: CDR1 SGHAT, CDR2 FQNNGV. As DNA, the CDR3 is TGTGCCAGCAGCTTAGAGAACACCGGGGAGCTGTTTTTT. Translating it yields CASSLENTGELFF.

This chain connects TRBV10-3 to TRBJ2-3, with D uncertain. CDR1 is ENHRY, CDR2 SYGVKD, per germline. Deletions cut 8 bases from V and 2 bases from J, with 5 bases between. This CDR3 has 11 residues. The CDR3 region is CAIQITDTQYF. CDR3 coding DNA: TGTGCCATCCAGATCACAGATACGCAGTATTTT.

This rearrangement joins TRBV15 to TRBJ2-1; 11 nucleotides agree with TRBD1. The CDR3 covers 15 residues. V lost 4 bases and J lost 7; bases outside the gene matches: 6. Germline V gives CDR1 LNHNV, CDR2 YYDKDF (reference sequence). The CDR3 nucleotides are TGTGCCACCAGCAAAGGACAGGGGGCAGGAAATGAGCAGTTCTTC. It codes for CATSKGQGAGNEQFF.

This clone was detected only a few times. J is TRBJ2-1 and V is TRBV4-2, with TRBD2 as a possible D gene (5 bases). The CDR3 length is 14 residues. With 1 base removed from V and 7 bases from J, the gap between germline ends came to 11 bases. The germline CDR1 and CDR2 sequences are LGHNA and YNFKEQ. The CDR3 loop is CASSQGSGRNEQFF. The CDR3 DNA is TGTGCCAGCAGCCAAGGGAGCGGTAGGAATGAGCAGTTCTTC.

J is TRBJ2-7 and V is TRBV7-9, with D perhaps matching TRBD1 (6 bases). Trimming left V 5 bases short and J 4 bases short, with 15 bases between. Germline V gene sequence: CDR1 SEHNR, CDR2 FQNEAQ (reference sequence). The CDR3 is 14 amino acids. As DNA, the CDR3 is TGTGCCAGCAGCCCCGTGGGGGCCAGGTACGAGCAGTACTTC. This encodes CASSPVGARYEQYF.

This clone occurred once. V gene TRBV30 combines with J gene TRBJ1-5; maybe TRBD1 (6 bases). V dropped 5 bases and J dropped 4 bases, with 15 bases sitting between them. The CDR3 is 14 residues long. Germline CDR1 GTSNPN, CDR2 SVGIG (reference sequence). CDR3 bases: TGTGCCTGGGGTACAGGGTTAAGTAATCAGCCCCAGCATTTT. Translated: CAWGTGLSNQPQHF.

This chain's CDR3 is CASAVYRTAYGYTF. The CDR3 nucleotides read TGTGCCAGCGCCGTTTATAGGACCGCATATGGCTACACCTTC. The chain combines TRBV2 with TRBJ1-2; D is undetermined. Trimming left V 8 bases short and J 5 bases short, with 18 bases between. The CDR3 has 14 residues. The germline V gene has CDR1 SNHLY and CDR2 FYNNEI.

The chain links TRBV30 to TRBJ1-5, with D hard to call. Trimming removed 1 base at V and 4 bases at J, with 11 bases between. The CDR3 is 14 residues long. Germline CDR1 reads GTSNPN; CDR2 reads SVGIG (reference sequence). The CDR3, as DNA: TGTGCCTGGAGTGAGTCCAACATGAATCAGCCCCAGCATTTT. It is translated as CAWSESNMNQPQHF.

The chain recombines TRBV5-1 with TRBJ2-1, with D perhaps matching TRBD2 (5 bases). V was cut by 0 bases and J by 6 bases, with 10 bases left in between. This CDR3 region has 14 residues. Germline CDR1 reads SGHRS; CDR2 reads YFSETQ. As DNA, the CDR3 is TGCGCCAGCAGCTTGGCCGGACTTCCCAATGAGCAGTTCTTC. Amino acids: CASSLAGLPNEQFF.

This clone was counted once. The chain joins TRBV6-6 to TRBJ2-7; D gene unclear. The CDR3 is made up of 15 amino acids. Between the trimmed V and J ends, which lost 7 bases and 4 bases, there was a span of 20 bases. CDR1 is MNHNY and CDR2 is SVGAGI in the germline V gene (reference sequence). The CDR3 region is CASIRTATGIYEQYF. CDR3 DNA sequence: TGTGCCAGCATAAGGACGGCGACGGGTATATACGAGCAGTACTTC.

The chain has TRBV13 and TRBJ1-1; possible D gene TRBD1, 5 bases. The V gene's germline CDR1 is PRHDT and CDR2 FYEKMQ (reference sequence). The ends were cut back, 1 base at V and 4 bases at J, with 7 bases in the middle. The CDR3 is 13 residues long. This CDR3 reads CASSLEQGTEAFF. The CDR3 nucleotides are TGTGCCAGCAGCTTAGAGCAGGGCACTGAAGCTTTCTTT.

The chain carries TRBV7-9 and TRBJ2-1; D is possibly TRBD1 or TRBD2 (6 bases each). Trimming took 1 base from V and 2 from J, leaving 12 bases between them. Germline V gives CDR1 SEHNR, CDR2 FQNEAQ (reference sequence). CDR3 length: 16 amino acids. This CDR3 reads CASSLGGGGTYNEQFF. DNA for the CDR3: TGTGCCAGCAGCTTAGGAGGGGGAGGAACCTACAATGAGCAGTTCTTC.

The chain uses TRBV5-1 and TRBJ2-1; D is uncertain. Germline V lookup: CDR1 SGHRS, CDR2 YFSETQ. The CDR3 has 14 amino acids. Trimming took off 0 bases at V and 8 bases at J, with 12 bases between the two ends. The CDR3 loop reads CASSLEGIRDEQFF. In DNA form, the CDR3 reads TGCGCCAGCAGCTTGGAGGGCATTCGGGATGAGCAGTTCTTC.

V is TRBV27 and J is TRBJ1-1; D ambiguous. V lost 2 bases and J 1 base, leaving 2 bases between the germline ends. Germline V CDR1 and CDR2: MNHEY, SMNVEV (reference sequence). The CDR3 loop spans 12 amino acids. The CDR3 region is CASSLGNTEAFF. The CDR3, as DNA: TGTGCCAGCAGTTTAGGGAACACTGAAGCTTTCTTT.